The 12 T cell receptor beta chains below all came from one sample that was sequenced in a study of OX40 agonist ivuxolimab in advanced cancers. Profiled with immunoSEQ multiplex PCR; TCRdb holds only in-frame clones, not every one. Counted here are some 19,000 clones, less than 90% occurring once; the ten biggest clones make up about 50%. The starting material was CD4+ or CD8+ T cells sorted from blood, obtained in a trial of the OX40 agonist ivuxolimab. These receptors were taken from an adult with an advanced solid tumor such as melanoma, head and neck, liver or kidney cancer.

The chain carries TRBV19 and TRBJ2-2; 7 bases fit TRBD2. Germline assignment: CDR1 LNHDA and CDR2 SQIVND (reference sequence). This CDR3 region has 14 residues. The J segment lost 4 bases and the V segment lost 6 bases, leaving 5 bases of the junction unmatched. CDR3 region: CASRGTGGTGELFF. The CDR3 DNA reads TGTGCCAGTAGAGGAACGGGGGGCACCGGGGAGCTGTTTTTT.

This chain uses TRBV25-1 with TRBJ2-7; 8 positions match TRBD1. Germline values: CDR1 MGHDK, CDR2 SYGVNS. The ends lost 3 bases at V and 0 bases at J; junction bases unmatched: 4. The CDR3 contains 15 residues. This chain's CDR3 is CASSDDRGLSYEQYF. CDR3 bases: TGTGCCAGCAGTGATGACAGGGGCCTCTCCTACGAGCAGTACTTC.

This sequence joins TRBV28 and TRBJ1-3; 11 bases match TRBD1. Unmatched junction bases numbered 4, after V lost 4 bases and J lost 2 bases. Per germline, CDR1 MDHEN and CDR2 SYDVKM. The CDR3 has 16 residues. This chain's CDR3 is CASSSPGQGAGNTIYF. The DNA for the CDR3 is TGTGCCAGCAGTTCTCCGGGACAGGGGGCTGGAAACACCATATATTTT.

The chain has TRBV7-9 and TRBJ1-1, with 7 bases identical to TRBD1. Germline lookup yields CDR1 SEHNR and CDR2 FQNEAQ (reference sequence). CDR3 size: 13 residues. V lost 6 bases to trimming and J lost 5 bases; unmatched junction nucleotides: 6. CDR3 in DNA: TGTGCCAGCAGATCAGGGGGAGGTACTGAAGCTTTCTTT. Translated, it gives CASRSGGGTEAFF.

This clone is a singleton in its sample. The chain links TRBV7-8 to TRBJ2-1; 9 positions agree with TRBD2. The V gene end was trimmed by 4 bases and the J gene end by 8 bases; junction bases not matched to a gene: 9. The germline V gene has CDR1 SGHVS and CDR2 FQNEAQ. This CDR3 has 15 residues. CDR3 in amino acids: CASSSRGAGGDEQFF. For the CDR3, the DNA is TGTGCCAGCAGCTCCCGGGGAGCGGGAGGAGATGAGCAGTTCTTC.

The genes are TRBV10-3 and TRBJ2-1, with 8 bases lining up with TRBD2. Germline V gene sequence: CDR1 ENHRY, CDR2 SYGVKD. Losses at the gene ends were 10 bases for V and 8 bases for J; bases not matched to a gene: 13. The CDR3 loop spans 14 amino acids. The CDR3 loop is CATGPGGLLHEQFF. The CDR3 region has the DNA TGTGCCACCGGACCGGGAGGGCTTTTACATGAGCAGTTCTTC.

The V gene is TRBV4-1, the J gene TRBJ1-2; 9 bases match TRBD1. V shed 7 bases, J shed 8 bases, and the junction held 14 bases outside the gene matches. CDR1 and CDR2 from the germline V gene are MGHRA and YSYEKL. This CDR3 comprises 15 residues. CDR3 loop: CASTPGQGAAWGYTF. CDR3 nucleotides: TGCGCCAGCACCCCGGGACAGGGCGCGGCGTGGGGCTACACCTTC.

V and J are TRBV11-3 and TRBJ2-5, with unresolved D. V lost 5 bases and J 1 base, leaving 11 bases between the germline ends. Germline CDR1 and CDR2: SGHNT and YENEEA. CDR3 length equals 14 residues. The CDR3 nucleotides read TGTGCCAGCAGCCCCCAAGGTAGCCAAGAGACCCAGTACTTC. Translated, it gives CASSPQGSQETQYF.

The genes are TRBV19 and TRBJ2-5; 10 bases line up with TRBD2. Germline CDR1 is LNHDA and CDR2 is SQIVND (reference sequence). J was trimmed by 5 bases and V by 9 bases; bases with no gene match: 9. The CDR3 has 14 amino acids. CDR3 in DNA: TGTGCCAGCTCCAAAGCGGGAGGGCCGGAGACCCAGTACTTC. Its translation: CASSKAGGPETQYF.

This chain connects TRBV10-3 to TRBJ2-5; TRBD2 might be the D (6 bases). Germline loops: CDR1 ENHRY, CDR2 SYGVKD. V lost 10 bases, J lost 9 bases, and 27 bases lay in between. This CDR3 has 15 residues. The CDR3: CATMGGTHGVGPQYF. The CDR3, as DNA: TGTGCCACCATGGGCGGGACTCATGGTGTCGGGCCCCAGTACTTC.

The V and J genes are TRBV29-1 and TRBJ2-7; either TRBD1 or TRBD2 may supply D (5 bases each). The germline CDR1 and CDR2 sequences are SQVTM and ANQGSEA. This CDR3 contains 13 residues. V was clipped by 4 bases and J by 2 bases, with 12 bases between them. CDR3 protein: CSVAGPATYEQYF. The CDR3 coding sequence is TGCAGCGTTGCGGGGCCAGCTACCTACGAGCAGTACTTC.

The chain links TRBV6-1 to TRBJ2-1; TRBD2 aligns across 11 bases. V lost 3 bases and J lost 6; bases outside the gene matches: 4. Germline V gene data show CDR1 as MNHNS and CDR2 as SASEGT. The length of the CDR3 is 15 residues. CDR3 DNA sequence: TGTGCCAGCAGTGACGGACTAGCGGGTATCAATGAGCAGTTCTTC. Its protein product is CASSDGLAGINEQFF.